This section outlines one T cell receptor (beta chain) sequence together with its context. The antigen is unknown. The CDR3 is 15 amino acids. Germline V gene data show CDR1 as SGDLS and CDR2 as YYNGEE. This entry belongs to a study of post-analysis software for immune sequencing data. Study-level background: Disease courses included relapsing-remitting, secondary progressive and progressive-relapsing multiple sclerosis. The study, taken as a whole, reports: When patients were compared with controls, roughly five TRBV segments were more frequent, TRBV5-6, TRBV5-1 and TRBV20-1 among them. F measure showed strong co-clustering of same-batch samples. The study found significantly lower normalized Chao1 diversity in multiple sclerosis patients than in controls.

Prepared libraries of TCR beta cDNA carried unique molecular identifiers. TCRdb re-derived calls from the PCR reads in MiXCR, one entry per CDR3 protein. Of over 700,000 distinct CDR3 sequences listed, 25% to 30% are singletons. This sequence originates from a girl between 5 and 17 years old with multiple sclerosis. The V and J genes are TRBV9 and TRBJ2-4, with 8 bases lining up with TRBD1. The DNA end is a closer match to TRBJ2-7, so the J assignment may be wrong. Sequencing used blood. CDR3 nucleotides: TGTGCCAGCAGCGTAGGCGGGACAGGCTTATACGAGCAGTACTTC. Residues: CASSVGGTGLYEQYF.